Below, 8 T cell receptor beta chains from the same sample are listed, as sequenced in a study of blood T cell repertoires in COVID-19. Data came from immunoSEQ multiplex PCR; TCRdb stores just in-frame clones and leaves some out. The sample has around 190,000 clones, about 80% seen once; the top ten hold about 1.6%. Sequencing was done on a sample of peripheral blood. Receptors were obtained from a human donor in a cohort sampled during active COVID-19.

This sequence joins TRBV27 and TRBJ1-5, with 7 bases that match TRBD1. V gave up 4 bases and J gave up 3 bases; unmatched junction bases: 6. CDR3 size: 15 residues. In germline, CDR1 is MNHEY, CDR2 SMNVEV (reference sequence). CDR3 sequence: CASSSVDRDNQPQHF. CDR3 DNA: TGTGCCAGCAGTTCCGTCGACAGGGACAATCAGCCCCAGCATTTT.

The CDR3 here is CASSQDIQVGQPQHF. In DNA, the CDR3 is TGCGCCAGCAGCCAAGATATACAGGTTGGTCAGCCCCAGCATTTT. The chain is built from TRBV4-1 and TRBJ1-5; maybe TRBD1 (5 bases). V was cut by 0 bases and J by 6 bases, with 12 bases left in between. CDR1 is MGHRA and CDR2 is YSYEKL in the germline V gene. The CDR3 covers 15 residues.

This rearrangement joins TRBV24-1 to TRBJ2-3; TRBD1 aligns across 9 bases. Germline CDR1 reads KGHDR; CDR2 reads SFDVKD. Trimming removed 7 bases from V and 1 base from J; junction bases left unmatched: 5. The CDR3 length is 15 residues. The CDR3 sequence is CATRDRGTGTDTQYF. The CDR3, as DNA: TGTGCCACCAGAGACAGGGGGACCGGCACAGATACGCAGTATTTT.

This chain links TRBV29-1 with TRBJ2-1; D gene ambiguous. Germline values: CDR1 SQVTM, CDR2 ANQGSEA. Trimming cost V 4 bases and J 0 bases, with 13 bases left between them. The CDR3 sequence is 15 residues long. The CDR3 loop is CSVGSNVRSYNEQFF. CDR3 nucleotides: TGCAGCGTTGGGTCTAACGTTCGCTCCTACAATGAGCAGTTCTTC.

The chain links TRBV4-3 to TRBJ2-7, with 8 bases that match TRBD1. The V segment lost 2 bases and the J segment 1 base; nucleotides outside the gene matches: 10. Germline V gives CDR1 LGHNA, CDR2 YSLEER. CDR3 length equals 17 residues. CDR3 bases: TGCGCCAGCAGCCAAACCGCCGGGACAGGAGGATCCTACGAGCAGTACTTC. Residues: CASSQTAGTGGSYEQYF.

This clone occurred once. V usage is TRBV6-5 and J usage is TRBJ1-1, with D possibly TRBD1 on 5 matching bases. The germline gives CDR1 MNHEY, CDR2 SVGAGI. V was trimmed by 6 bases and J by 1 base, leaving 9 bases between them. The CDR3 runs to 13 residues. The CDR3: CASSGRGNTEAFF. Here the CDR3 DNA reads TGTGCCAGCAGCGGAAGGGGGAACACTGAAGCTTTCTTT.

The J gene is TRBJ2-2, the V gene TRBV28, with D maybe TRBD1 (5 bases). Germline V lookup: CDR1 MDHEN, CDR2 SYDVKM. The CDR3 consists of 14 residues. Trimming left V 6 bases short and J 6 bases short, with 14 bases between. The CDR3 region has the DNA TGTGCCAGCAGCCCTCCCCCAGGGTCCGGGGAGCTGTTTTTT. This sequence encodes CASSPPPGSGELFF.

The chain recombines TRBV19 with TRBJ1-5; 7 positions agree with TRBD1. The length of the CDR3 is 14 residues. Germline CDR1 is LNHDA and CDR2 is SQIVND (reference sequence). V was pared by 9 bases and J by 3 bases, with 8 bases of the junction left unmatched. CDR3 in DNA: TGTGCCAGCAAAGACAGGGTTACCAATCAGCCCCAGCATTTT. Protein sequence: CASKDRVTNQPQHF. The whole variable domain, remainder taken from reference TRBV19 and TRBJ1-5, is DGGITQSPKYLFRKEGQNVTLSCEQNLNHDAMYWYRQDPGQGLRLIYYSQIVNDFQKGDIAEGYSVSREKKESFPLTVTSAQKNPTAFYLCASKDRVTNQPQHFGDGTRLSIL.